This entry describes one T cell receptor beta chain. Its target is not known. Germline V gene data show CDR1 as SGHTA and CDR2 as FQGNSA. The CDR3 covers 14 residues. V was shortened by 1 base and J by 2 bases, with 9 bases between the two germline ends. Sequencing of TCR beta was undertaken in CD8+ and CD4+ T cells derived from blood. The CD8+ and CD4+ T cells were isolated magnetically using a negative isolation approach, whereas the TEMRA cells were enriched by FACS. The data are from a study of CD8 T cells in Susac syndrome. Study information: When their blood was taken, patients with Susac syndrome were therapy-naive, taking corticosteroids, or taking intravenous immunoglobulin alone. Regarding the study as a whole: By the study's own acknowledgment, its TCR sequencing and HLA analysis included relatively few individuals.

With random hexamers, roughly 0.45 to 1 ug RNA was reverse transcribed. MiXCR was run by TCRdb on the immunoSEQ multiplex PCR reads, yielding one entry per CDR3 protein. The profile covers over 65,000 distinct CDR3 sequences, with roughly 91% appearing a single time and 0.4% to 0.55% taken by the ten largest. The chain links TRBV7-2 to TRBJ2-7; no definite D call. This clonotype originated in a human donor with Susac syndrome. The sample was CD4+ T cells from PBMCs. The CDR3 reads CASSLEWRTYEQYF. As DNA, the CDR3 is TGTGCCAGCAGCTTAGAATGGCGAACCTACGAGCAGTACTTC.